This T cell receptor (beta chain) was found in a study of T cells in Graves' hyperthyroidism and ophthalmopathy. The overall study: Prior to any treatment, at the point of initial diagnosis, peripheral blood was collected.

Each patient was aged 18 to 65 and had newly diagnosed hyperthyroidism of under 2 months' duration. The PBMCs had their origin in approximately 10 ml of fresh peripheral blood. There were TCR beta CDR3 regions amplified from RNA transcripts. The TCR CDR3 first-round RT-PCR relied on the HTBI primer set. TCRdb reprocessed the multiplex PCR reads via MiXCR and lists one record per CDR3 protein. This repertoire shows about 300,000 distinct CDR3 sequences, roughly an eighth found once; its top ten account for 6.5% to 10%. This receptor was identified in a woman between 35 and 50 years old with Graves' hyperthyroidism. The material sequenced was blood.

The CDR3 spells CASRLSGTANTEAFF. The CDR3 DNA reads TGTGCCAGCAGGCTCTCAGGGACAGCGAACACTGAAGCTTTCTTT. This chain joins TRBV28 and TRBJ1-1, with 7 bases lining up with TRBD1. The V segment lost 6 bases and the J segment 1 base; nucleotides outside the gene matches: 8. This CDR3 comprises 15 residues. Germline lookup yields CDR1 MDHEN and CDR2 SYDVKM.